Shown below are 27 T cell receptor beta chains from a single sample sequenced in a study of blood T cell repertoires in COVID-19. Repertoires were generated with immunoSEQ multiplex PCR, while TCRdb's copy carries only in-frame clones and drops some. The profile shows around 100,000 clones, 75% to 90% of them singletons. The sequencing sample was made of peripheral blood. The source of these receptors is a human donor in a cohort sampled during active or convalescent COVID-19.

This clone was detected once. V usage is TRBV4-1 and J usage is TRBJ1-1; TRBD1 matches 9 bases. Losses at the gene ends were 0 bases for V and 5 bases for J; bases not matched to a gene: 7. The V gene's germline CDR1 is MGHRA and CDR2 YSYEKL. This CDR3 has 16 residues. CDR3 sequence: CASSQEVGQGSTEAFF. CDR3 nucleotides: TGCGCCAGCAGCCAAGAGGTAGGACAGGGGAGTACTGAAGCTTTCTTT.

To note about this clone: Sequence at one end of the junction differs from germline and may be a read error. This chain joins TRBV19 and TRBJ1-4; D unclear. Germline CDR1 LNHDA, CDR2 SQIVND (reference sequence). The CDR3 length is 14 residues. CDR3 DNA: TGTGCCAGTAGTGGGTCGCCCCGACGGGAAAACCTGTTTTTT. Translated: CASSGSPRRENLFF.

This clone occurred a few times. J is TRBJ1-2 and V is TRBV6-5; 8 bases line up with TRBD1. The CDR3 is made up of 13 amino acids. CDR1 and CDR2 from the germline V gene are MNHEY and SVGAGI. Trimming cost V 6 bases and J 8 bases; bases outside gene matches: 8. CDR3 nucleotides: TGTGCCAGCAGGCGCGGGACAGGTTCCGGCTACACCTTC. This gives the protein CASRRGTGSGYTF.

The J gene is TRBJ2-2, the V gene TRBV24-1, with 10 bases that match TRBD2. Germline lookup yields CDR1 KGHDR and CDR2 SFDVKD. V lost 4 bases and J lost 4; bases outside the gene matches: 5. The CDR3 contains 16 residues. This CDR3 reads CATSDRSGGITGELFF. The CDR3 coding sequence is TGTGCCACCAGTGACCGTAGCGGGGGGATCACCGGGGAGCTGTTTTTT.

The chain joins TRBV2 to TRBJ2-3, with TRBD2 identical over 13 bases. The germline gives CDR1 SNHLY, CDR2 FYNNEI. The V gene end was trimmed by 5 bases and the J gene end by 2 bases; junction bases not matched to a gene: 4. This CDR3 spans 16 amino acids. DNA of the CDR3: TGTGCCAGCAGTCCCGGGACTAGCGGGGACACAGATACGCAGTATTTT. It codes for CASSPGTSGDTDTQYF.

The rearrangement joins TRBV11-3 to TRBJ1-1, with TRBD1 matching 8 bases. V lost 0 bases and J lost 4; bases outside the gene matches: 4. This CDR3 has 15 amino acids. The germline CDR1 and CDR2 sequences are SGHNT and YENEEA. CDR3 loop: CASSLDDRGSTEAFF. CDR3 bases: TGTGCCAGCAGCTTAGATGACAGGGGATCCACTGAAGCTTTCTTT.

This sequence joins TRBV7-9 and TRBJ1-5; D is perhaps TRBD1 (6 bases). Trimming took 3 bases from V and 6 from J, leaving 15 bases between them. Germline CDR1 reads SEHNR; CDR2 reads FQNEAQ (reference sequence). The CDR3 has 15 residues. The CDR3 loop reads CASSLNHRDGQPQHF. CDR3 nucleotides: TGTGCCAGCAGCTTGAATCACAGGGATGGTCAGCCCCAGCATTTT.

This clone was seen only a few times. The rearrangement links TRBV11-2 to TRBJ2-3; 8 bases fit TRBD2. Germline V CDR1 and CDR2: SGHAT, FQNNGV. This CDR3 has 17 residues. J lost 2 bases, V lost 7 bases, and 14 bases had no gene match. The CDR3, as DNA: TGTGCCAGCACCCAGGCCCCCCTTAGCGGGGACACAGATACGCAGTATTTT. Protein sequence: CASTQAPLSGDTDTQYF.

This sequence joins TRBV6-5 and TRBJ2-3; D may be TRBD2 (6 bases). The germline V gene encodes CDR1 MNHEY and CDR2 SVGAGI. Trimming took 8 bases from V and 0 from J, leaving 12 bases between them. There are 14 residues in the CDR3. This CDR3 is CASGRFSSTDTQYF. The CDR3 coding sequence is TGTGCCAGCGGGAGGTTTTCTAGCACAGATACGCAGTATTTT.

CDR3 bases: TGTGCCAGCCGGATGGGGGGGAGCTCTGGAAACACCATATATTTT. Protein product: CASRMGGSSGNTIYF. The V and J genes are TRBV28 and TRBJ1-3; D perhaps matches TRBD1 (5 bases). V shed 8 bases and J shed 0 bases, with 14 bases lying between them. CDR1 MDHEN and CDR2 SYDVKM come from the germline V gene. The CDR3 sequence is 15 residues long.

This chain connects TRBV6-5 to TRBJ2-7; 9 bases fit TRBD1. The CDR3 has 14 amino acids. Trimming removed 6 bases from V and 3 bases from J; junction bases left unmatched: 6. CDR1 is MNHEY, CDR2 SVGAGI, per germline. The CDR3 coding sequence is TGTGCCAGCAGGAAGGGACAGGGTGGCTACGAGCAGTACTTC. Amino acid sequence: CASRKGQGGYEQYF.

The chain joins TRBV5-4 to TRBJ2-3; 7 nucleotides match TRBD1. The CDR3 extends over 17 amino acids. Per germline, CDR1 SGHNT and CDR2 YYREEE (reference sequence). Trimming took 4 bases from V and 2 from J; bases not matched to a gene: 13. In DNA form, the CDR3 reads TGTGCCAGCAGCCCGCCCCCCAGGGGGAAAGCCACAGATACGCAGTATTTT. It is translated as CASSPPPRGKATDTQYF.

This chain connects TRBV29-1 to TRBJ2-3; 11 bases match TRBD2. Germline lookup yields CDR1 SQVTM and CDR2 ANQGSEA. There are 16 residues in the CDR3. Germline trimming cut 7 bases from V and 2 bases from J; bases unmatched to any gene: 11. The DNA of the CDR3 is TGCAGCGCCGGCCTGACTAGCGGGGAATACACAGATACGCAGTATTTT. It yields the protein CSAGLTSGEYTDTQYF.

This chain uses TRBV10-3 with TRBJ2-5; TRBD2 matches 12 bases. V lost 6 bases to trimming and J lost 5 bases; unmatched junction nucleotides: 10. The CDR3 contains 16 residues. The germline V gene has CDR1 ENHRY and CDR2 SYGVKD. CDR3: CAIRTTSGGQGETQYF. The CDR3 nucleotides are TGTGCCATCAGGACGACTAGCGGGGGCCAGGGGGAGACCCAGTACTTC.

V gene TRBV12-3 or TRBV12-4 combines with J gene TRBJ2-7; D is unresolved. This CDR3 is 11 amino acids long. Trimming left V 4 bases short and J 3 bases short, with 4 bases between. The CDR3 DNA reads as TGTGCCAGCAGTTACAACTACGAGCAGTACTTC. Translation gives CASSYNYEQYF.

The rearrangement joins TRBV3-1 (or the pseudogene TRBV3-2) to TRBJ1-6; D may be TRBD1 (5 bases). The CDR3 loop spans 17 amino acids. Germline V gene data show CDR1 as LGHDT and CDR2 as YNNKEL (reference sequence). The ends were cut back, 0 bases at V and 2 bases at J, with 11 bases in the middle. CDR3 bases: TGTGCCAGCAGCCAAGATCAGCTGGGGCCCTATAATTCACCCCTCCACTTT. Its protein is CASSQDQLGPYNSPLHF.

The chain couples TRBV29-1 to TRBJ2-3, with 8 bases matching TRBD2. Trimming cost V 6 bases and J 1 base; bases outside gene matches: 3. Germline V gene sequence: CDR1 SQVTM, CDR2 ANQGSEA. CDR3 length equals 13 residues. The CDR3 coding sequence is TGCAGCGTCCTACTAGCGGGCACAGATACGCAGTATTTT. Translated, it gives CSVLLAGTDTQYF.

This sequence joins TRBV11-2 and TRBJ1-3; possibly TRBD1 for D (5 bases). Trimming cost V 5 bases and J 1 base, with 18 bases left between them. This CDR3 spans 17 amino acids. The germline V gene has CDR1 SGHAT and CDR2 FQNNGV. This CDR3 reads CASSQAGTLRSGNTIYF. CDR3 coding DNA: TGTGCCAGCAGCCAGGCCGGGACTCTAAGGTCTGGAAACACCATATATTTT. Looking up the rest from reference TRBV11-2 and TRBJ1-3 gives the full variable domain: EAGVAQSPRYKIIEKRQSVAFWCNPISGHATLYWYQQILGQGPKLLIQFQNNGVVDDSQLPKDRFSAERLKGVDSTLKIQPAKLEDSAVYLCASSQAGTLRSGNTIYFGEGSWLTVV.

V is TRBV12-3 or TRBV12-4 and J is TRBJ1-2; tentatively, D is TRBD1 (6 bases). CDR3 size: 11 residues. With 10 bases removed from V and 6 bases from J, the gap between germline ends came to 12 bases. The CDR3 region is CATRTADGYTF. The CDR3 region has the DNA TGTGCCACCCGGACAGCCGATGGCTACACCTTC.

In this sample, this clone turned up once. This chain joins TRBV6-6 and TRBJ2-5; 15 bases line up with TRBD2. The CDR3 length is 17 residues. Germline V gene data show CDR1 as MNHNY and CDR2 as SVGAGI (reference sequence). Germline trimming cut 6 bases from V and 4 bases from J; bases unmatched to any gene: 9. Here the CDR3 DNA reads TGTGCCAGCAGCCGAAGGACTAGCGGGGGGGCCTTAGAGACCCAGTACTTC. The encoded protein is CASSRRTSGGALETQYF.

This chain connects TRBV5-1 to TRBJ2-5, with TRBD2 matching over 14 bases. The germline V gene encodes CDR1 SGHRS and CDR2 YFSETQ. This CDR3 has 17 residues. V lost 4 bases and J lost 2; bases outside the gene matches: 7. CDR3 amino acids: CASSPTWTSGGQETQYF. DNA for the CDR3: TGCGCCAGCAGCCCCACATGGACTAGCGGGGGGCAAGAGACCCAGTACTTC. The full variable domain, its missing parts supplied by reference TRBV5-1 and TRBJ2-5, is KAGVTQTPRYLIKTRGQQVTLSCSPISGHRSVSWYQQTPGQGLQFLFEYFSETQRNKGNFPGRFSGRQFSNSRSEMNVSTLELGDSALYLCASSPTWTSGGQETQYFGPGTRLLVL.

A note on this clone: Other DNA sequences in this sample translate to the same CDR3. The chain couples TRBV6-5 to TRBJ1-5, with D possibly TRBD1 on 6 matching bases. The V gene's germline CDR1 is MNHEY and CDR2 SVGAGI. Trimming left V 6 bases short and J 0 bases short, with 9 bases between. This CDR3 contains 14 residues. The CDR3 coding sequence is TGTGCCAGCAGACAGGGATATAGCAATCAGCCCCAGCATTTT. Translated: CASRQGYSNQPQHF.

The CDR3 DNA sequence: TGTGCCAGCAGTGAAGCGCTTCCCAGGGCTTACGAGCAGTACTTC. Translating it yields CASSEALPRAYEQYF. The chain carries TRBV6-1 and TRBJ2-7, with a tentative D call TRBD1 (5 bases). Trimming removed 0 bases at V and 4 bases at J, with 13 bases between. The CDR3 runs 15 residues. From germline, CDR1 is MNHNS and CDR2 SASEGT.

The chain joins TRBV7-2 to TRBJ2-7; 7 bases fit TRBD1. Germline-derived CDR1 and CDR2 are SGHTA and FQGNSA. V was pared by 3 bases and J by 6 bases, with 11 bases of the junction left unmatched. The CDR3 covers 15 residues. The DNA of the CDR3 is TGTGCCAGCAGCTTTGGAGACAGGGCGTTGTTCGAGCAGTACTTC. Amino acids: CASSFGDRALFEQYF.

V usage is TRBV18 and J usage is TRBJ1-3, with 7 bases aligning to TRBD1. The CDR3 is 15 residues long. Germline trimming cut 10 bases from V and 0 bases from J; bases unmatched to any gene: 9. Germline loops: CDR1 KGHSH, CDR2 LQKENI. The CDR3 protein is CATATGSNSGNTIYF. CDR3 bases: TGTGCCACCGCGACAGGGAGCAACTCTGGAAACACCATATATTTT.

This clone was observed a handful of times. This chain's CDR3 is CASSYLTGFSGNQPQHF. The DNA of the CDR3 is TGTGCCAGCAGTTACCTGACAGGGTTTTCGGGCAATCAGCCCCAGCATTTT. The chain carries TRBV6-2 or TRBV6-3 and TRBJ1-5, with TRBD1 identical over 7 bases. Germline CDR1 reads MNHEY; CDR2 reads SVGEGT. This CDR3 has 17 residues. V was clipped by 2 bases and J by 2 bases; unmatched bases: 9.

The genes are TRBV5-1 and TRBJ2-3; perhaps TRBD2 as D (6 bases). The germline V gene encodes CDR1 SGHRS and CDR2 YFSETQ. The V end was cut by 9 bases, the J end by 0 bases, with 14 bases between. This CDR3 contains 14 residues. The CDR3 DNA is TGCGCCACAAACTCCGGGACTAGCACAGATACGCAGTATTTT. Its protein is CATNSGTSTDTQYF.